The T cell receptor (beta chain) under discussion was sequenced for a study of T cells after somatic rescue of genetic block. Produced via immunoSEQ multiplex PCR; TCRdb's table is partial and in-frame only. Here the sample spans roughly 71,000 clones, approximately 91% being singletons. Sequencing used peripheral blood mononuclear cells (PBMCs). The sequence came from a man under 40.

CDR3: CASSLSRDTQYF. The CDR3 DNA follows: TGTGCCAGCAGTTTATCCCGGGATACGCAGTATTTT. This sequence joins TRBV28 and TRBJ2-3; no definite D call. Germline CDR1 and CDR2: MDHEN and SYDVKM. Trimming took off 1 base at V and 6 bases at J, with 5 bases between the two ends. The CDR3 has 12 amino acids. Full variable domain (remainder filled in from reference TRBV28 and TRBJ2-3): DVKVTQSSRYLVKRTGEKVFLECVQDMDHENMFWYRQDPGLGLRLIYFSYDVKMKEKGDIPEGYSVSREKKERFSLILESASTNQTSMYLCASSLSRDTQYFGPGTRLTVL.